This T cell receptor (beta chain) was retrieved from a study of blood T cell repertoires in COVID-19. As for the study in general: PBMCs, B-cell-depleted T cells, or T cells provided the cDNA or gDNA that made up the material.

A few counts support this clone. Per the study methods: From reference gene primer amplification, estimates of nucleated cell counts were derived. Clones were read by immunoSEQ multiplex PCR, and TCRdb kept only the in-frame ones, dropping some. From that table come the V and J calls and clone size; the DNA was used to work out D and trimming. The sample has approximately 160,000 clones; approximately 81% are singletons. V lost 1 base to trimming and J lost 2 bases, with 10 bases between them. Germline CDR1 and CDR2: SEHNR and FQNEAQ (reference sequence). CDR3 length: 15 residues. The sequence was collected from a woman aged 50 to 60 who had recovered from COVID-19. Material for sequencing was PBMCs or T cells enriched from blood (not recorded which). V is TRBV7-9 and J is TRBJ2-3; D not resolved. The CDR3 coding sequence is TGTGCCAGCAGCTTAGGCGGTACCTACACAGATACGCAGTATTTT. Encoded protein: CASSLGGTYTDTQYF.